This TCR beta chain emerged from a study of blood T cell repertoires in COVID-19. Study in general: Some COVID-19 samples were acute and others convalescent; all came from the United States, Italy and Spain. T cells, B-cell-depleted T cells, or PBMCs supplied cDNA or gDNA.

This CDR3 is built from 17 residues. In the authors' workflow: Amplified reference gene primers provided the basis for estimating nucleated cell counts. Repertoires were generated with immunoSEQ multiplex PCR, while TCRdb's copy carries only in-frame clones and drops some. The V and J calls and clone size come from that table; D and trimming were worked out from the DNA. The sample records 120,000 or so clones, around 80% being singletons. This TCR derives from a woman aged 80 or older with acute or convalescent COVID-19. The chain combines TRBV21-1 with TRBJ2-1; the DNA was not compared with TRBD1, the D call given in the table. TRBV21-1 is flagged as a pseudogene. Sequences were obtained from peripheral blood. CDR3 protein: CASSKSPYRLMCNEQFF. The CDR3, as DNA: TGTGCCAGCAGCAAAAGTCCCTACAGGTTAATGTGCAATGAGCAGTTCTTC.